Sequencing of this T cell receptor beta chain was carried out in a study of cytomegalovirus exposure and HLA in healthy donors. Overall study findings and caveats: Segments of the TCR beta V type were, in most cases, productive about 90% or about 30% of the time in an earlier analysis.

With 60 Vbeta and 13 Jbeta primers, the PCR was carried out. Here immunoSEQ multiplex PCR was the method, and the copy in TCRdb shows in-frame clones only, minus some. In the table there are tens of thousands of clones, around 83% of which are singletons. On this clone itself: Its target is unknown.

The source of this sequence is a human donor in good health. Sequencing was done on a sample of PBMCs.

This CDR3 reads CASSTAGGGGETQYF. CDR3 DNA: TGTGCCAGCAGTACCGCAGGCGGGGGTGGAGAGACCCAGTACTTC. The J gene is TRBJ2-5, the V gene TRBV28; TRBD2 matches at 7 bases. The CDR3 is 15 amino acids. Germline V gene sequence: CDR1 MDHEN, CDR2 SYDVKM. With 5 bases clipped from V and 4 bases from J, the junction kept 10 bases outside the gene matches.